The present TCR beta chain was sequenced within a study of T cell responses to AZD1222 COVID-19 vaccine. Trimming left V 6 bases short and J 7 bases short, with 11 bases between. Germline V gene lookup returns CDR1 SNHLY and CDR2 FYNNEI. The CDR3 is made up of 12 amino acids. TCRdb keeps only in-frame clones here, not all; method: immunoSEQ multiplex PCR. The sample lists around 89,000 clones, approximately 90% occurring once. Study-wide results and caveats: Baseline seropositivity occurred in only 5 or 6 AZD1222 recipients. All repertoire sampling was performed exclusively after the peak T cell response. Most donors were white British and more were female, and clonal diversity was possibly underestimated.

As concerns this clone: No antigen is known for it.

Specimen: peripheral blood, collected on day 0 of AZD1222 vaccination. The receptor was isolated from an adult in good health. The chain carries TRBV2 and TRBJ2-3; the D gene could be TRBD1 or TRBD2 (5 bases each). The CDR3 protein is CASRLGVYTQYF. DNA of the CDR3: TGTGCCAGCAGACTGGGGGTATATACGCAGTATTTT.